A single sample is the source of the 14 T cell receptor beta chains below, sequenced in a study of molecular identifiers for immune sequencing clone quantification (dated by TCRdb to the late 2010s). Libraries were prepared through PCR. Sequencing instrument: NextSeq 500. The public reads were reprocessed in TCRdb via fastp at Q25 and MiXCR, keeping in-frame beta chains. Records with the same CDR3 protein are collapsed into one entry carrying the most frequent genes and DNA. The sample table shows 400,000 to 600,000 distinct CDR3 sequences, and roughly 26% are seen once. The top ten constitute around 0.76% of the sample. The source material was naive CD8+ T cells from blood, with Jurkat cell RNA spiked in. The cell subset or site label, as the study defines it: FACS-sorted CD8+CD4-CCR7+CD45RA+ naive T cells. Receptors originate from a human donor in good health. Some libraries in this study had Jurkat cell RNA spiked in.

In this sample, this clonotype turned up a few times. This chain connects TRBV7-2 to TRBJ2-3; tentative D call: TRBD2 (5 bases). Between the trimmed V and J ends, which lost 3 bases and 1 base, there was a span of 11 bases. Germline V gene sequence: CDR1 SGHTA, CDR2 FQGNSA. This CDR3 contains 15 residues. DNA of the CDR3: TGTGCCAGCAGCTTGGACTGGCTAGGCACAGATACGCAGTATTTT. It codes for CASSLDWLGTDTQYF.

A word on this clonotype: This may be a read error: a much more frequent sequence differs by one nucleotide. Without the conserved terminal phenylalanine or tryptophan, this CDR3 likely stems from a read error. This chain links TRBV28 with TRBJ1-2; D is possibly TRBD1 (5 bases). Deletions cut 5 bases from V and 2 bases from J, with 15 bases between. Germline CDR1 and CDR2: MDHEN and SYDVKM. The CDR3 has 15 amino acids. The CDR3 region has the DNA TGTGCCAGCAGTCGAGCCGGGACGTACAACTATGGCTACACCATC. Translated: CASSRAGTYNYGYTI.

In its sample, this clonotype was seen many times. This chain links TRBV7-9 with TRBJ2-4; no reliable D call. There are 14 residues in the CDR3. Trimming left V 7 bases short and J 5 bases short, with 15 bases between. Germline V gene sequence: CDR1 SEHNR, CDR2 FQNEAQ (reference sequence). The chain's CDR3 is CASNPTVDENIQYF. The CDR3 DNA reads as TGTGCCAGCAACCCAACGGTGGACGAAAACATTCAGTACTTC.

This clonotype was found a few times. The V call is TRBV4-1, the J call TRBJ2-7; 11 bases agree with TRBD2. The CDR3 is 17 residues long. After removal of 3 bases from V and 3 bases from J, the junction contained 10 bases not matched to a gene. Looked up from germline, CDR1 is MGHRA and CDR2 is YSYEKL. Here the CDR3 reads CASSHYTSGGAGYEQYF. The CDR3 DNA reads TGCGCCAGCAGCCATTATACTAGCGGGGGCGCGGGCTACGAGCAGTACTTC.

The table lists this clonotype with many counts. The chain uses TRBV7-2 and TRBJ1-1; D gene unclear. CDR3 size: 15 residues. The germline gives CDR1 SGHTA, CDR2 FQGNSA. Deletions cut 1 base from V and 0 bases from J, with 9 bases between. The CDR3 DNA sequence: TGTGCCAGCAGCTTAGGTACGGCCATGAACACTGAAGCTTTCTTT. Protein sequence: CASSLGTAMNTEAFF.

A note on this clonotype: A read error may account for a junction end that differs from germline. The chain carries TRBV20-1 and TRBJ2-3; D may be TRBD2 (6 bases). Germline V gives CDR1 DFQATT, CDR2 SNEGSKA (reference sequence). The CDR3 sequence is 19 residues long. CDR3 sequence (DNA): TGCAGTGCTAGACTAGAACTTGGGGACTTCGTACTAAGCACAGTTACGCAGTATTTT. This codes for CSARLELGDFVLSTVTQYF.

The table lists this clonotype with many counts. The chain recombines TRBV4-1 with TRBJ1-1; D unclear. There are 13 residues in the CDR3. Germline V gene data show CDR1 as MGHRA and CDR2 as YSYEKL. Trimming took off 3 bases at V and 3 bases at J, with 8 bases between the two ends. CDR3 amino acids: CASSQPQDTEAFF. The CDR3, as DNA: TGCGCCAGCAGCCAGCCCCAAGACACTGAAGCTTTCTTT.

In regard to this clonotype: A much larger clone lies a single base off, so this may be a read error. The J gene is TRBJ2-1, the V gene TRBV6-2 or TRBV6-3; TRBD2 is a possible D gene (5 bases). V dropped 10 bases and J dropped 8 bases, with 12 bases sitting between them. There are 11 residues in the CDR3. Germline-derived CDR1 and CDR2 are MNHEY and SVGEGT. CDR3 amino acids: CANGLWDEQFF. CDR3 bases: TGTGCCAACGGACTGTGGGATGAGCAGTTCTTC.

This chain joins TRBV5-1 and TRBJ2-1; D is ambiguous. The CDR3 spans 14 residues. The V end lost 6 bases, the J end lost 5 bases, and 15 bases lay between the germline ends. Germline CDR1 and CDR2: SGHRS and YFSETQ. Written as DNA, the CDR3 is TGCGCCAGCACCCTCAGGATCGAAAACAATGAGCAGTTCTTC. This translates into CASTLRIENNEQFF.

This clonotype was picked up many times. V gene TRBV12-3 or TRBV12-4 combines with J gene TRBJ1-6; 8 bases fit TRBD1. CDR3 length: 14 residues. V gave up 6 bases and J gave up 4 bases; unmatched junction bases: 2. The CDR3 region is CASRQGAYNSPLHF. CDR3 sequence (DNA): TGTGCCAGCAGGCAGGGGGCTTATAATTCACCCCTCCACTTT.

In this sample, this clonotype turned up a few times. The chain is built from TRBV6-1 and TRBJ2-3; 10 bases agree with TRBD1. J was trimmed by 3 bases and V by 6 bases; bases with no gene match: 15. Germline-derived CDR1 and CDR2 are MNHNS and SASEGT. This CDR3 has 18 residues. The CDR3 reads CASSAEGQGIGWTDTQYF. CDR3 in DNA: TGTGCCAGCAGCGCAGAGGGACAGGGGATAGGTTGGACAGATACGCAGTATTTT.

This chain links TRBV5-1 with TRBJ2-7; 11 positions match TRBD2. This CDR3 comprises 17 residues. V dropped 3 bases and J dropped 3; count of bases not matched to a gene: 11. Germline values: CDR1 SGHRS, CDR2 YFSETQ. CDR3 amino acids: CASSYRALAGGRYEQYF. The CDR3 coding sequence is TGCGCCAGCAGCTACAGGGCCCTAGCGGGGGGCCGCTACGAGCAGTACTTC. Full variable domain (remainder filled in from reference TRBV5-1 and TRBJ2-7): KAGVTQTPRYLIKTRGQQVTLSCSPISGHRSVSWYQQTPGQGLQFLFEYFSETQRNKGNFPGRFSGRQFSNSRSEMNVSTLELGDSALYLCASSYRALAGGRYEQYFGPGTRLTVT.

This chain uses TRBV27 with TRBJ2-1; 7 bases map to TRBD2. Germline trimming cut 3 bases from V and 0 bases from J; bases unmatched to any gene: 8. The CDR3 covers 17 residues. Germline V lookup: CDR1 MNHEY, CDR2 SMNVEV (reference sequence). CDR3 loop: CASSFGGGLNSYNEQFF. The CDR3 DNA is TGTGCCAGCAGTTTTGGGGGAGGGCTAAACTCCTACAATGAGCAGTTCTTC.

As to this clonotype: Given a much more abundant clone one base away, this may be a read error. This chain links TRBV29-1 with TRBJ2-7; tentative D call: TRBD1 (5 bases). This CDR3 has 12 amino acids. CDR1 is SQVTM, CDR2 ANQGSEA, per germline. The CDR3: CSVEADSYEQCF. CDR3 DNA: TGCAGCGTTGAAGCTGACAGCTACGAGCAGTGCTTC.